Sequencing of this T cell receptor beta chain was carried out in a study of CD8 T cells in Susac syndrome. About the research overall: Blood was drawn from patients with Susac syndrome. At that point, they were therapy-naive, on corticosteroids, or on intravenous immunoglobulin alone.

This clonotype has just one count. Its target is unknown. The CDR3 covers 11 residues. The germline V and J ends were trimmed by 9 bases and 15 bases, with 18 bases remaining between them. Germline V CDR1 and CDR2: LNHDA, SQIVND (reference sequence). About 0.5 to 1 ug RNA was reverse transcribed with random hexamers. Amplification of TCR beta CDR3 across 54 Vbeta and 13 Jbeta was performed with immunoSEQ multiplex PCR. TCRdb reprocessed the immunoSEQ multiplex PCR reads with MiXCR, giving one entry per CDR3 protein. The sample carries tens of thousands of distinct CDR3 sequences, approximately 95% recorded once. General study points: The study admitted that it had a relatively small number of individuals in its TCR sequencing and HLA analysis. The peak of CD8+ clonal expansion in Susac was seen in TEMRA cells and active patients.

The TCR originated in a human donor with Susac syndrome. The sample consisted of CD8+ T cells from PBMCs. The V gene is TRBV19, the J gene TRBJ2-4; D is unclear. The CDR3 reads CARSLGVFRYF. The CDR3 bases are TGTGCCAGATCCCTTGGGGTATTTCGGTACTTC.